This entry lists 3 T cell receptor beta chains sequenced from one sample in a study of blood T cell repertoires in COVID-19. Only in-frame clones appear in the TCRdb table, and some are missing; sequencing was by immunoSEQ multiplex PCR. The table lists hundreds of thousands of clones, 85% to 90% of them singletons, with 2.5% to 3.5% in the top ten. The source material was PBMCs or T cells enriched from blood (not recorded which). The receptors shown here come from a woman between 50 and 59 years old in a cohort exposed to, infected with or recovered from COVID-19 (not recorded which).

This clone has only a few counts. The chain recombines TRBV10-3 with TRBJ1-3; D unresolved. V lost 1 base and J 1 base, leaving 29 bases between the germline ends. Germline V gives CDR1 ENHRY, CDR2 SYGVKD. The CDR3 length is 22 residues. In DNA form, the CDR3 reads TGTGCCATCAGTGAGTTGGAGATGTCCCTTCGGGGTCTCGGGAAATCTGGAAACACCATATATTTT. This encodes CAISELEMSLRGLGKSGNTIYF.

The chain employs TRBV7-9 and TRBJ2-3; D remains unclear. V was trimmed by 4 bases and J by 4 bases, leaving 15 bases between them. The V gene's germline CDR1 is SEHNR and CDR2 FQNEAQ (reference sequence). This CDR3 is built from 15 residues. The CDR3 here is CASSSDSSLPDTQYF. In DNA, the CDR3 is TGTGCCAGCAGCTCCGACTCGAGTCTCCCAGATACGCAGTATTTT.

The rearrangement joins TRBV11-1 to TRBJ1-6; TRBD1 agrees at 7 bases. The V gene's germline CDR1 is SGHAT and CDR2 FQDESV (reference sequence). J lost 7 bases, V lost 5 bases, and 11 bases had no gene match. The CDR3 runs to 16 residues. This chain's CDR3 is CASSTRGGTENSPLHF. For the CDR3, the DNA is TGTGCCAGCAGCACCCGAGGGGGGACAGAAAATTCACCCCTCCACTTT.